This entry lists 11 T cell receptor beta chains sequenced from one sample in a study of cytomegalovirus exposure and HLA in healthy donors. The assay was immunoSEQ multiplex PCR, and TCRdb's table has in-frame clones only and misses some. The data show some 350,000 clones, with roughly 90% seen just once and over 1% held by the top ten. Sequenced: PBMCs. All receptors derive from a woman in her twenties or thirties in good health and CMV-seropositive.

The rearrangement uses TRBV28 and TRBJ2-7; D is tentatively TRBD1 or TRBD2 (5 bases each). Germline V gene data show CDR1 as MDHEN and CDR2 as SYDVKM. Trimming stripped 8 bases from V and 2 bases from J, with 19 bases between. The CDR3 has 15 amino acids. CDR3 sequence (DNA): TGTGCCAGCCCCCGGGATGGGGCAGCTCCCTACGAGCAGTACTTC. Translating it yields CASPRDGAAPYEQYF. Looking up the rest from reference TRBV28 and TRBJ2-7 gives the full variable domain: DVKVTQSSRYLVKRTGEKVFLECVQDMDHENMFWYRQDPGLGLRLIYFSYDVKMKEKGDIPEGYSVSREKKERFSLILESASTNQTSMYLCASPRDGAAPYEQYFGPGTRLTVT.

The chain has TRBV11-2 and TRBJ2-7; D gene uncertain. CDR1 is SGHAT and CDR2 is FQNNGV in the germline V gene. The CDR3 runs 11 residues. V was clipped by 5 bases and J by 4 bases, with 6 bases between them. DNA for the CDR3: TGTGCCAGCAGCGACCTTTACGAGCAGTACTTC. It yields the protein CASSDLYEQYF.

V is TRBV6-5 and J is TRBJ1-4; D possibly corresponds to TRBD1 (5 bases). Trimming stripped 0 bases from V and 9 bases from J, with 8 bases between. Germline CDR1 is MNHEY and CDR2 is SVGAGI. This CDR3 has 13 amino acids. Written as DNA, the CDR3 is TGTGCCAGCAGTTACTCGCTGGACAAAAAACTGTTTTTT. Translated, it gives CASSYSLDKKLFF.

This chain links TRBV29-1 with TRBJ1-2; D unresolved. Germline V lookup: CDR1 SQVTM, CDR2 ANQGSEA. The V gene lost 2 bases and the J gene lost 6 bases, with 7 bases spanning the gap. The CDR3 covers 11 residues. The CDR3 nucleotides are TGCAGCGTTGAATTAGCTGATGGCTACACCTTC. Translating it yields CSVELADGYTF. Looking up the rest from reference TRBV29-1 and TRBJ1-2 gives the full variable domain: SAVISQKPSRDICQRGTSLTIQCQVDSQVTMMFWYRQQPGQSLTLIATANQGSEATYESGFVIDKFPISRPNLTFSTLTVSNMSPEDSSIYLCSVELADGYTFGSGTRLTVV.

This chain links TRBV2 with TRBJ2-7, with D uncertain. This CDR3 has 13 amino acids. Trimming removed 0 bases at V and 2 bases at J, with 5 bases between. The germline V gene has CDR1 SNHLY and CDR2 FYNNEI. The CDR3 nucleotides read TGTGCCAGCAGTGAAGCGGTCCCCTACGAGCAGTACTTC. Translated, it gives CASSEAVPYEQYF.

This chain connects TRBV7-2 to TRBJ1-1; unclear D gene. The ends were cut back, 7 bases at V and 5 bases at J, with 8 bases in the middle. The germline V gene encodes CDR1 SGHTA and CDR2 FQGNSA. The CDR3 sequence is 11 residues long. CDR3 protein: CASNRRTEAFF. The CDR3, as DNA: TGTGCCAGCAATCGGCGGACTGAAGCTTTCTTT.

A single count supports this clone. The rearrangement joins TRBV6-5 to TRBJ2-5, with D perhaps TRBD1 (5 bases). V was cut by 2 bases and J by 3 bases, with 16 bases left in between. CDR3 length equals 16 residues. CDR1 and CDR2 (germline): MNHEY, SVGAGI. The CDR3 nucleotides read TGTGCCAGCAGTTACACCCCGACAGTTTCGAAAGAGACCCAGTACTTC. Protein product: CASSYTPTVSKETQYF.

Comments on this clone: Within the sample, other DNA sequences also encode this same CDR3. The chain is built from TRBV5-1 and TRBJ2-7; D may correspond to TRBD1 or TRBD2 (5 bases each). V was shortened by 0 bases and J by 3 bases, with 7 bases between the two germline ends. The CDR3 spans 13 residues. CDR1 and CDR2 from the germline V gene are SGHRS and YFSETQ. The CDR3 sequence: CASSLGGRYEQYF. CDR3 nucleotides: TGCGCCAGCAGCTTGGGGGGACGCTACGAGCAGTACTTC.

The chain joins TRBV5-1 to TRBJ2-7; TRBD2 is a possible D gene (6 bases). Germline values: CDR1 SGHRS, CDR2 YFSETQ. V lost 2 bases and J lost 0, with 12 bases in between. The CDR3 extends over 15 amino acids. The CDR3 coding sequence is TGCGCCAGCAGCTTTCTCGGGAGTAACTCCTACGAGCAGTACTTC. Protein: CASSFLGSNSYEQYF.

This chain joins TRBV9 and TRBJ2-1, with TRBD2 matching 9 bases. After removal of 0 bases from V and 1 base from J, the junction contained 2 bases not matched to a gene. The germline V gene has CDR1 SGDLS and CDR2 YYNGEE. This CDR3 spans 16 amino acids. The CDR3 region is CASSVGGGASYNEQFF. The CDR3 DNA reads TGTGCCAGCAGCGTAGGCGGGGGGGCATCCTACAATGAGCAGTTCTTC.

V usage is TRBV6-5 and J usage is TRBJ2-3, with D hard to call. The germline V gene encodes CDR1 MNHEY and CDR2 SVGAGI. V dropped 2 bases and J dropped 0 bases, with 9 bases sitting between them. This CDR3 is 15 amino acids long. CDR3 sequence: CASSYRGTSTDTQYF. CDR3 in DNA: TGTGCCAGCAGTTACCGCGGTACTAGCACAGATACGCAGTATTTT.